The 32 T cell receptor beta chains below were found in one sample sequenced in a study of cytomegalovirus exposure and HLA in healthy donors (dated by TCRdb to 2017 to 2019). The library was produced with the immunoSEQ multiplex PCR assay. For the multiplex PCR, a mixture combining 60 forward primers for TCR Vbeta segments and 13 reverse primers for TCR Jbeta segments was used. TCRdb took this table from immuneACCESS and kept in-frame rearrangements with V and J called. Such tables lack part of the clones; where checked against another copy, unresolved V genes explain under half of the gap, and the rest is unexplained. The sample records roughly 130,000 clones, 75% to 90% of which are singletons. Approximately 6% of the sample comes from the top ten. The specimen was PBMCs. The receptors shown here come from a woman between 40 and 50 years old in good health and CMV-seropositive.

The gene calls are TRBV9 and TRBJ2-7; 8 nucleotides line up with TRBD1. Germline V gene lookup returns CDR1 SGDLS and CDR2 YYNGEE. Trimming at V came to 3 bases and at J to 7 bases, leaving 6 bases not matched to a gene. This CDR3 has 13 residues. This CDR3 is CASSATGGREQYF. CDR3 sequence (DNA): TGTGCCAGCAGCGCCACAGGGGGGAGAGAGCAGTACTTC. Filled out from reference TRBV9 and TRBJ2-7, the complete variable domain reads DSGVTQTPKHLITATGQRVTLRCSPRSGDLSVYWYQQSLDQGLQFLIQYYNGEERAKGNILERFSAQQFPDLHSELNLSSLELGDSALYFCASSATGGREQYFGPGTRLTVT.

This clone has more than one count but fewer than ten. This chain connects TRBV5-1 to TRBJ1-4; D remains ambiguous. The length of the CDR3 is 16 residues. Germline CDR1 reads SGHRS; CDR2 reads YFSETQ. The ends were cut back, 0 bases at V and 8 bases at J, with 17 bases in the middle. The CDR3 reads CASSLAQASSGEKLFF. The DNA for the CDR3 is TGCGCCAGCAGCTTGGCTCAGGCGTCTTCTGGGGAAAAACTGTTTTTT.

This clone was observed a few times. The chain joins TRBV4-3 to TRBJ2-3; 11 nucleotides line up with TRBD2. The CDR3 totals 18 residues. Per germline, CDR1 LGHNA and CDR2 YSLEER. Trimming removed 1 base from V and 0 bases from J; junction bases left unmatched: 6. In DNA form, the CDR3 reads TGCGCCAGCAGCCAAGGATTAGGACTAGCGGGCAGCACAGATACGCAGTATTTT. Residues: CASSQGLGLAGSTDTQYF.

The genes are TRBV7-3 and TRBJ2-7; D might be TRBD1 (5 bases). This CDR3 has 13 amino acids. CDR1 is SGHTA, CDR2 FQGTGA, per germline. V was clipped by 8 bases and J by 0 bases, with 11 bases between them. Here the CDR3 reads CASETDISYEQYF. CDR3 coding DNA: TGTGCCAGCGAGACAGATATCTCCTACGAGCAGTACTTC.

This clone was observed once. The chain couples TRBV4-1 to TRBJ1-5; 8 bases fit TRBD1. The J segment lost 3 bases and the V segment lost 3 bases, leaving 10 bases of the junction unmatched. This CDR3 contains 17 residues. Looked up from germline, CDR1 is MGHRA and CDR2 is YSYEKL. CDR3 sequence: CASSQGPGTGDNQPQHF. Here the CDR3 DNA reads TGCGCCAGCAGCCAGGGCCCCGGGACAGGTGACAATCAGCCCCAGCATTTT.

The V gene is TRBV30, the J gene TRBJ2-7; 10 nucleotides agree with TRBD1. V gave up 5 bases and J gave up 3 bases; unmatched junction bases: 4. This CDR3 comprises 13 residues. Looked up from germline, CDR1 is GTSNPN and CDR2 is SVGIG (reference sequence). The CDR3 coding sequence is TGTGCCTGGTGCCGGGACAGGGGCTACGAGCAGTACTTC. Encoded protein: CAWCRDRGYEQYF. Full variable domain (remainder filled in from reference TRBV30 and TRBJ2-7): SQTIHQWPATLVQPVGSPLSLECTVEGTSNPNLYWYRQAAGRGLQLLFYSVGIGQISSEVPQNLSASRPQDRQFILSSKKLLLSDSGFYLCAWCRDRGYEQYFGPGTRLTVT.

This chain links TRBV2 with TRBJ2-5; D possibly corresponds to TRBD1 (5 bases). From germline, CDR1 is SNHLY and CDR2 FYNNEI. The germline V and J ends were trimmed by 0 bases and 2 bases, with 7 bases remaining between them. The CDR3 is made up of 14 amino acids. CDR3 DNA sequence: TGTGCCAGCAGTGAAGCGGACACGCAAGAGACCCAGTACTTC. The encoded protein is CASSEADTQETQYF.

The CDR3 loop is CASSLGATGVAYEQYF. CDR3 coding DNA: TGTGCCAGCAGCTTAGGGGCAACGGGGGTTGCCTACGAGCAGTACTTC. This chain connects TRBV11-1 to TRBJ2-7, with D maybe TRBD2 (6 bases). Trimming cost V 1 base and J 2 bases, with 15 bases left between them. This CDR3 has 16 amino acids. CDR1 and CDR2 (germline): SGHAT, FQDESV (reference sequence).

V usage is TRBV28 and J usage is TRBJ1-5; unclear D gene. V was cut by 10 bases and J by 6 bases, with 16 bases left in between. The CDR3 has 13 amino acids. Germline CDR1 and CDR2: MDHEN and SYDVKM. The CDR3 sequence: CATLPVTFQPQHF. The CDR3 DNA reads as TGTGCCACACTCCCGGTCACCTTTCAGCCCCAGCATTTT.

The chain combines TRBV19 with TRBJ1-5; 11 bases are shared with TRBD1. V trimming: 3 bases; J trimming: 7 bases; junction bases outside the gene matches: 8. The CDR3 extends over 16 amino acids. Germline CDR1 reads LNHDA; CDR2 reads SQIVND (reference sequence). In DNA form, the CDR3 reads TGTGCCAGTAGTATCTTTGGGACAGGGGGGTTGCAGCCCCAGCATTTT. It encodes CASSIFGTGGLQPQHF.

This chain uses TRBV23-1 with TRBJ1-6; tentatively, D is TRBD1 (6 bases). TRBV23-1 is treated as an ORF (open reading frame) with a function not yet certain. This CDR3 comprises 17 residues. V was clipped by 7 bases and J by 0 bases, with 16 bases between them. DNA for the CDR3: TGCGCCAGCACACCCCGACAGGTTAGCTCCTATAATTCACCCCTCCACTTT. As protein: CASTPRQVSSYNSPLHF.

CDR3 region: CASSEGADYGYTF. As DNA, the CDR3 is TGTGCCAGCAGTGAAGGGGCAGACTATGGCTACACCTTC. The rearrangement joins TRBV6-1 to TRBJ1-2; D ambiguous. The CDR3 runs to 13 residues. The V end was cut by 1 base, the J end by 3 bases, with 6 bases between. From germline, CDR1 is MNHNS and CDR2 SASEGT.

The V and J genes are TRBV7-9 and TRBJ2-2; perhaps TRBD2 as D (6 bases). Per germline, CDR1 SEHNR and CDR2 FQNEAQ (reference sequence). Trimming took off 1 base at V and 1 base at J, with 10 bases between the two ends. This CDR3 is built from 16 residues. Written as DNA, the CDR3 is TGTGCCAGCAGCTTAGGCGGCGGGATGAACACCGGGGAGCTGTTTTTT. Protein sequence: CASSLGGGMNTGELFF. Filled out from reference TRBV7-9 and TRBJ2-2, the complete variable domain reads DTGVSQNPRHKITKRGQNVTFRCDPISEHNRLYWYRQTLGQGPEFLTYFQNEAQLEKSRLLSDRFSAERPKGSFSTLEIQRTEQGDSAMYLCASSLGGGMNTGELFFGEGSRLTVL.

The gene calls are TRBV6-5 and TRBJ1-1, with D tentatively TRBD1 (5 bases). The CDR3 totals 12 residues. Germline CDR1 is MNHEY and CDR2 is SVGAGI. V lost 5 bases, J lost 5 bases, and 9 bases lay in between. CDR3 nucleotides: TGTGCCAGCAGTCCGGGGGTGACTGAAGCTTTCTTT. Encoded protein: CASSPGVTEAFF.

The rearrangement joins TRBV6-1 to TRBJ1-1; D might be TRBD1 (5 bases). V was trimmed by 6 bases and J by 5 bases, leaving 10 bases between them. Germline V CDR1 and CDR2: MNHNS, SASEGT. The CDR3 has 12 residues. In DNA form, the CDR3 reads TGTGCCAGCAGGGGGGGTAGTACTGAAGCTTTCTTT. It yields the protein CASRGGSTEAFF.

The chain combines TRBV10-3 with TRBJ2-5; weak D call: TRBD1 (6 bases). The CDR3 has 15 amino acids. Germline V gene data show CDR1 as ENHRY and CDR2 as SYGVKD. Trimming stripped 8 bases from V and 1 base from J, with 17 bases between. CDR3 nucleotide sequence: TGTGCCATCGGAAGGACAGACGACCTCCAAGAGACCCAGTACTTC. This encodes CAIGRTDDLQETQYF.

The rearrangement joins TRBV7-2 to TRBJ2-4; 8 bases are a match to TRBD2. V dropped 5 bases and J dropped 0; count of bases not matched to a gene: 9. In germline, CDR1 is SGHTA, CDR2 FQGNSA. CDR3 length: 17 amino acids. The CDR3 bases are TGTGCCAGCAGCGACGACAGCGGGGGAATAGCCAAAAACATTCAGTACTTC. This encodes CASSDDSGGIAKNIQYF.

The J gene is TRBJ2-3, the V gene TRBV19; D ambiguous. Trimming removed 3 bases at V and 4 bases at J, with 8 bases between. CDR1 is LNHDA and CDR2 is SQIVND in the germline V gene (reference sequence). This CDR3 is 13 amino acids long. The CDR3, as DNA: TGTGCCAGTAGTATCACGGTTCCAGATACGCAGTATTTT. This gives the protein CASSITVPDTQYF.

The chain joins TRBV7-9 to TRBJ2-7; D possibly corresponds to TRBD2 (7 bases). The CDR3 covers 13 residues. Trimming cost V 8 bases and J 7 bases, with 18 bases left between them. Germline CDR1 reads SEHNR; CDR2 reads FQNEAQ (reference sequence). The CDR3 sequence: CASGEGGASEQYF. The CDR3 region has the DNA TGTGCCAGCGGTGAGGGGGGGGCGTCTGAGCAGTACTTC.

The chain links TRBV6-6 to TRBJ2-1; 8 bases match TRBD2. CDR3 size: 15 residues. Germline loops: CDR1 MNHNY, CDR2 SVGAGI (reference sequence). V lost 6 bases to trimming and J lost 7 bases; unmatched junction nucleotides: 11. The CDR3 loop reads CASRKGTGTSNEQFF. CDR3 coding DNA: TGTGCCAGCAGAAAAGGAACCGGGACTAGTAATGAGCAGTTCTTC.

CDR3 loop: CASSFGLVGDTQYF. CDR3 coding DNA: TGCGCCAGCAGTTTTGGACTAGTGGGAGATACGCAGTATTTT. The chain joins TRBV5-1 to TRBJ2-3; 7 bases are shared with TRBD2. The CDR3 totals 14 residues. CDR1 is SGHRS and CDR2 is YFSETQ in the germline V gene. V lost 5 bases and J lost 5; bases outside the gene matches: 8. Variable domain in full (rest from reference TRBV5-1 and TRBJ2-3): KAGVTQTPRYLIKTRGQQVTLSCSPISGHRSVSWYQQTPGQGLQFLFEYFSETQRNKGNFPGRFSGRQFSNSRSEMNVSTLELGDSALYLCASSFGLVGDTQYFGPGTRLTVL.

The rearrangement uses TRBV28 and TRBJ2-2; D may be TRBD2 (6 bases). Trimming pared 1 base from V and 8 bases from J, leaving 17 bases between. This CDR3 region has 16 residues. Germline V gives CDR1 MDHEN, CDR2 SYDVKM. The CDR3 coding sequence is TGTGCCAGCAGTTTATTTTCGCTCGGCGGGATAGGGGAGCTGTTTTTT. Its translation is CASSLFSLGGIGELFF.

V is TRBV7-2 and J is TRBJ2-2; perhaps TRBD2 as D (5 bases). V dropped 6 bases and J dropped 5 bases, with 10 bases sitting between them. CDR1 is SGHTA, CDR2 FQGNSA, per germline. CDR3 size: 13 residues. The CDR3 bases are TGTGCCAGCAGATTAAGGAGGACCGGGGAGCTGTTTTTT. Protein sequence: CASRLRRTGELFF.

V and J are TRBV5-4 and TRBJ1-1; tentative D call: TRBD1 (5 bases). The CDR3 has 15 residues. V lost 0 bases, J lost 4 bases, and 13 bases lay in between. Germline V gene sequence: CDR1 SGHNT, CDR2 YYREEE (reference sequence). The CDR3 sequence: CASSLGGRGGTEAFF. The CDR3, as DNA: TGTGCCAGCAGCTTGGGTGGGCGCGGGGGCACTGAAGCTTTCTTT.

The chain employs TRBV6-4 and TRBJ2-1, with 13 bases matching TRBD2. V shed 4 bases and J 13 bases; nucleotides not matched to a gene: 7. This CDR3 has 14 amino acids. Per germline, CDR1 MRHNA and CDR2 SNTAGT. CDR3 in DNA: TGTGCCAGCAGTGCCTCCGGGACTAGCGGGATCCAGTTCTTC. Its translation: CASSASGTSGIQFF.

The chain employs TRBV4-2 and TRBJ2-7; tentative D call: TRBD2 (6 bases). Germline CDR1 and CDR2: LGHNA and YNFKEQ. Trimming cost V 4 bases and J 7 bases, with 14 bases left between them. CDR3 size: 13 residues. CDR3: CASSRGDSFEQYF. In nucleotides, the CDR3 is TGTGCCAGCAGCCGGGGGGACTCTTTTGAGCAGTACTTC.

The rearrangement links TRBV18 to TRBJ2-5, with D possibly TRBD1 on 5 matching bases. This CDR3 comprises 16 residues. V was clipped by 0 bases and J by 1 base, with 12 bases between them. Germline values: CDR1 KGHSH, CDR2 LQKENI. The CDR3 is CASSPPLGQGQETQYF. CDR3 DNA sequence: TGTGCCAGCTCACCACCGTTAGGTCAGGGCCAAGAGACCCAGTACTTC.

V usage is TRBV7-9 and J usage is TRBJ1-2; 7 positions match TRBD1. The length of the CDR3 is 17 residues. The germline V gene encodes CDR1 SEHNR and CDR2 FQNEAQ (reference sequence). V gave up 4 bases and J gave up 8 bases; unmatched junction bases: 19. The CDR3 reads CASSWEPGTAVTGGYTF. The CDR3 DNA is TGTGCCAGCAGCTGGGAACCCGGGACAGCAGTAACAGGAGGCTACACCTTC.

This sequence joins TRBV5-1 and TRBJ2-7, with TRBD1 matching 7 bases. CDR1 is SGHRS, CDR2 YFSETQ, per germline. This CDR3 is 15 amino acids long. The trim removed 2 bases at V and 7 bases at J, leaving 12 bases unmatched. The CDR3 nucleotides read TGCGCCAGCAGCTTTTGGGGACAGTCGATTTTGGAGCAGTACTTC. This sequence encodes CASSFWGQSILEQYF.

This chain's CDR3 is CASSLIQGRTDTQYF. CDR3 nucleotide sequence: TGTGCCAGCAGTTTAATTCAGGGCCGCACAGATACGCAGTATTTT. The rearrangement links TRBV27 to TRBJ2-3, with D possibly being TRBD1 (5 bases). There are 15 residues in the CDR3. The V end lost 2 bases, the J end lost 1 base, and 10 bases lay between the germline ends. CDR1 and CDR2 from the germline V gene are MNHEY and SMNVEV (reference sequence).

The rearrangement joins TRBV6-1 to TRBJ2-1, with 8 nucleotides matching TRBD1. The CDR3 consists of 15 residues. Germline loops: CDR1 MNHNS, CDR2 SASEGT. V trimming: 0 bases; J trimming: 6 bases; junction bases outside the gene matches: 4. CDR3 protein: CASSEALTGGNEQFF. The CDR3 nucleotides are TGTGCCAGCAGTGAAGCACTCACAGGGGGCAATGAGCAGTTCTTC.

The chain employs TRBV7-9 and TRBJ1-3; D gene ambiguous. V dropped 2 bases and J dropped 0 bases, with 8 bases sitting between them. The CDR3 is made up of 15 amino acids. Germline V CDR1 and CDR2: SEHNR, FQNEAQ (reference sequence). The CDR3: CASSLSTSSGNTIYF. The DNA for the CDR3 is TGTGCCAGCAGCTTAAGTACGAGCTCTGGAAACACCATATATTTT.